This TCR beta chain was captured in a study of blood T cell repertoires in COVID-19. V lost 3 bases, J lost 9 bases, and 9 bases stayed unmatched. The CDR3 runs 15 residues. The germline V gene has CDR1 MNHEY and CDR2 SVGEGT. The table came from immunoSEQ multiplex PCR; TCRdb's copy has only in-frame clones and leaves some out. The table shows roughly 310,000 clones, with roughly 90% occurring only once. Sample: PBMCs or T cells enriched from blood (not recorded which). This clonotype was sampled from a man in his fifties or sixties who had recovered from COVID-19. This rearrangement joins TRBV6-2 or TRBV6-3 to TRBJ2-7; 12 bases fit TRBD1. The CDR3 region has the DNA TGTGCCAGCAGTTATTCGGGACAGGGGGCTATTTTGCAGTACTTC. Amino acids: CASSYSGQGAILQYF.